This T cell receptor beta chain came from a study of T cells in Graves' hyperthyroidism and ophthalmopathy. About the study: Peripheral blood sampling occurred at initial diagnosis, before any treatment.

The study collected blood at first hyperthyroidism diagnosis, before any ophthalmopathy symptoms arose. The authors took PBMCs from over 8.5 ml fresh peripheral blood. Amplified TCR beta CDR3 regions derived from RNA transcripts. HTBI primers were employed in a first-round RT-PCR of the TCR CDR3. TCRdb fed the multiplex PCR reads into MiXCR, producing one record per CDR3 protein. The sample includes about 150,000 distinct CDR3 sequences, less than 25% of them seen just once. This clonotype has only a few counts. The target antigen is unknown. Findings of the study overall: From stable hyperthyroidism, ophthalmopathy was set apart by a 13 V-J model.

Sample: blood. This receptor was identified in a woman aged 45-65 years with Graves' hyperthyroidism that later progressed to Graves' ophthalmopathy.

CDR3 sequence: CASSTRTGPNSGANVLTF. In nucleotides, the CDR3 is TGTGCCAGCAGCACGCGGACAGGTCCCAACTCTGGGGCCAACGTCCTGACTTTC. The chain uses TRBV7-9 and TRBJ2-6; 7 nucleotides align to TRBD1. CDR1 and CDR2 (germline): SEHNR, FQNEAQ (reference sequence). The V and J ends lost 5 bases and 0 bases, in that order; junction bases with no gene match: 10. CDR3 length: 18 residues.